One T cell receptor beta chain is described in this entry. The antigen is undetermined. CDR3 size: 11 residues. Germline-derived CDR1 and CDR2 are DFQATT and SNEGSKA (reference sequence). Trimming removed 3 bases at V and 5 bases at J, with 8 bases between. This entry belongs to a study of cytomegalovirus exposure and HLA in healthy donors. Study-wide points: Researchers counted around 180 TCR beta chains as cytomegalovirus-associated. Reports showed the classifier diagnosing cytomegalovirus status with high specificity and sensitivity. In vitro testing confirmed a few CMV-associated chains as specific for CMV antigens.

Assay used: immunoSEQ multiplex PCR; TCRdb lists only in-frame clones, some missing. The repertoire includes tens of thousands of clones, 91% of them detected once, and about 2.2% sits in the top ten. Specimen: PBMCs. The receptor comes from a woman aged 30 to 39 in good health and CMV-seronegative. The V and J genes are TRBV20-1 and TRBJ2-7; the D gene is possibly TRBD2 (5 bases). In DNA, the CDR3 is TGCAGTGCTAGTCCCGGGAACGAGCAGTACTTC. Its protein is CSASPGNEQYF.